This TCR beta chain appears in the sequencing data of a study of cytomegalovirus exposure and HLA in healthy donors. With 60 Vbeta and 13 Jbeta primers, the PCR was carried out. Assay: immunoSEQ multiplex PCR; the TCRdb copy retains only in-frame clones and omits some. The sample records tens of thousands of clones, approximately 79% being singletons. Per germline, CDR1 SEHNR and CDR2 FQNEAQ (reference sequence). Trimming cost V 3 bases and J 0 bases, with 7 bases left between them. The CDR3 consists of 14 residues. This TCR came from a middle-aged woman in good health and CMV-seronegative. The V call is TRBV7-9, the J call TRBJ2-3, with a tentative D call TRBD1 (6 bases). Sequenced input: PBMCs. CDR3 DNA: TGTGCCAGCAGCTTGGACAGCAGCACAGATACGCAGTATTTT. Its translation: CASSLDSSTDTQYF.